The 29 T cell receptor beta chains presented below share a single source sample, sequenced in a study of cytomegalovirus exposure and HLA in healthy donors (dated by TCRdb to 2016 to 2017). Library prep was done by the immunoSEQ multiplex PCR assay. A mixture of 60 forward primers for TCR Vbeta segments and 13 reverse primers for TCR Jbeta segments was used in the multiplex PCR. In its TCRdb copy, this immuneACCESS table keeps in-frame sequences only and misses some clones. Where compared with another copy, unresolved V genes explain less than half of these, and the others have no known cause. This sample is represented by 120,000 to 150,000 clones; roughly 66% of them were singletons. The top ten clonotypes cover over 5% of the sample. Sequencing used PBMCs. These receptors came from a woman in her fifties or sixties in good health and CMV-seronegative.

The chain recombines TRBV21-1 with TRBJ1-2; TRBD1 is the table's D call, not checked against the DNA. TRBV21-1 is annotated as a pseudogene. The CDR3 sequence is 15 residues long. CDR3 in DNA: TGTGCCAGCAGCACTTCCAGGACAGGGGATGATGGCTACACCTTC. Its protein is CASSTSRTGDDGYTF.

V and J are TRBV30 and TRBJ2-1; 8 positions agree with TRBD2. The germline V gene has CDR1 GTSNPN and CDR2 SVGIG (reference sequence). The V gene end was trimmed by 7 bases and the J gene end by 5 bases; junction bases not matched to a gene: 19. The CDR3 covers 17 residues. The CDR3 loop is CASPPFSGSSNNNEQFF. DNA for the CDR3: TGTGCCTCCCCCCCCTTCAGCGGGAGCTCGAATAACAATGAGCAGTTCTTC.

The genes are TRBV5-1 and TRBJ2-7; 7 nucleotides agree with TRBD1. CDR3 length: 15 residues. Trimming took 4 bases from V and 0 from J; bases not matched to a gene: 7. Germline CDR1 SGHRS, CDR2 YFSETQ. The CDR3 DNA reads as TGCGCCAGCAGCCGAATGGACAGGAGCTCCTACGAGCAGTACTTC. It translates to CASSRMDRSSYEQYF. The full variable domain, rest sourced from reference TRBV5-1 and TRBJ2-7, is KAGVTQTPRYLIKTRGQQVTLSCSPISGHRSVSWYQQTPGQGLQFLFEYFSETQRNKGNFPGRFSGRQFSNSRSEMNVSTLELGDSALYLCASSRMDRSSYEQYFGPGTRLTVT.

In its sample, this clone was seen a few times. The chain carries TRBV5-1 and TRBJ2-3; TRBD2 matches at 11 bases. The CDR3 is 18 residues long. V shed 0 bases, J shed 2 bases, and the junction held 8 bases outside the gene matches. Per the germline V gene, CDR1 is SGHRS and CDR2 is YFSETQ. CDR3 coding DNA: TGCGCCAGCAGCTTGGGGCTAGCGGGAGGCCTCCCCACAGATACGCAGTATTTT. Its translation is CASSLGLAGGLPTDTQYF.

In its sample, this clone was seen a few times. The sample contains more than one DNA sequence encoding this CDR3. This rearrangement joins TRBV6-5 to TRBJ2-7; no definite D call. Trimming took off 5 bases at V and 3 bases at J, with 8 bases between the two ends. The CDR3 has 12 residues. CDR1 and CDR2 (germline): MNHEY, SVGAGI. The CDR3 DNA follows: TGTGCCAGCAGTGAAGGAGTCTACGAGCAGTACTTC. It codes for CASSEGVYEQYF.

V and J are TRBV5-1 and TRBJ2-5, with TRBD2 identical over 9 bases. V lost 0 bases, J lost 5 bases, and 5 bases stayed unmatched. This CDR3 spans 15 amino acids. Germline CDR1 reads SGHRS; CDR2 reads YFSETQ. CDR3 sequence (DNA): TGCGCCAGCAGCTTGGTTGGCGGGGGGGCGGAGACCCAGTACTTC. Translation gives CASSLVGGGAETQYF.

The chain joins TRBV6-5 to TRBJ1-1; D is undetermined. Germline V gives CDR1 MNHEY, CDR2 SVGAGI. This CDR3 has 11 residues. Trimming cost V 5 bases and J 4 bases, with 5 bases left between them. The CDR3 coding sequence is TGTGCCAGCAGTGAGGGCACTGAAGCTTTCTTT. Translating it yields CASSEGTEAFF.

This chain uses TRBV19 with TRBJ1-6; maybe TRBD1 (6 bases). This CDR3 comprises 15 residues. V was pared by 11 bases and J by 0 bases, with 14 bases between. Germline CDR1 and CDR2: LNHDA and SQIVND (reference sequence). The CDR3 nucleotides read TGTGCCGGAAGGGCGGACAGCTCCTATAATTCACCCCTCCACTTT. Translated, it gives CAGRADSSYNSPLHF.

This clone turned up a few times. The chain is built from TRBV29-1 and TRBJ2-1, with D perhaps matching TRBD2 (5 bases). This CDR3 region has 11 residues. The germline gives CDR1 SQVTM, CDR2 ANQGSEA. The chain's CDR3 is CRASYYNEQFF. Written as DNA, the CDR3 is TGCAGGGCTAGCTACTACAATGAGCAGTTCTTC.

The CDR3 region is CASSSADMNTEAFF. CDR3 nucleotide sequence: TGTGCCAGCAGTTCTGCAGACATGAACACTGAAGCTTTCTTT. The chain combines TRBV28 with TRBJ1-1, with D uncertain. CDR1 is MDHEN, CDR2 SYDVKM, per germline. V dropped 4 bases and J dropped 0 bases, with 9 bases sitting between them. This CDR3 region has 14 residues. The entire variable domain, with the rest obtained from reference TRBV28 and TRBJ1-1, is as follows: DVKVTQSSRYLVKRTGEKVFLECVQDMDHENMFWYRQDPGLGLRLIYFSYDVKMKEKGDIPEGYSVSREKKERFSLILESASTNQTSMYLCASSSADMNTEAFFGQGTRLTVV.

This chain joins TRBV6-1 and TRBJ1-5; D possibly corresponds to TRBD1 (6 bases). Trimming stripped 2 bases from V and 7 bases from J, with 12 bases between. CDR1 and CDR2 (germline): MNHNS, SASEGT. This CDR3 comprises 14 residues. The CDR3 DNA reads TGTGCCAGCAGTGAATCAGGGGCAGGGCAGCCCCAGCATTTT. Translated, it gives CASSESGAGQPQHF.

A single count supports this clone. This sequence joins TRBV27 and TRBJ2-3; 16 nucleotides line up with TRBD2. V lost 3 bases, J lost 0 bases, and 9 bases stayed unmatched. Per germline, CDR1 MNHEY and CDR2 SMNVEV (reference sequence). The CDR3 extends over 20 amino acids. CDR3 sequence reads: CASSFQGTSGRASSTDTQYF. The CDR3 DNA reads as TGTGCCAGCAGTTTCCAAGGGACTAGCGGGAGGGCCTCTAGCACAGATACGCAGTATTTT.

The J gene is TRBJ1-3, the V gene TRBV5-1; 7 nucleotides align to TRBD1. Germline V gives CDR1 SGHRS, CDR2 YFSETQ. The junction had 6 bases not matched to a gene; V was cut back by 0 bases and J by 0 bases. The CDR3 spans 17 residues. CDR3 protein: CASSLALGQTSGNTIYF. CDR3 nucleotide sequence: TGCGCCAGCAGCTTGGCCCTGGGACAGACCTCTGGAAACACCATATATTTT.

This clone came up a few times. The chain is built from TRBV6-6 and TRBJ1-1, with 8 bases fitting TRBD1. The length of the CDR3 is 15 residues. Germline CDR1 is MNHNY and CDR2 is SVGAGI (reference sequence). The J segment lost 1 base and the V segment lost 5 bases, leaving 6 bases of the junction unmatched. The CDR3 loop reads CASSTNRGRNTEAFF. Written as DNA, the CDR3 is TGTGCCAGCAGTACCAACAGGGGGAGGAACACTGAAGCTTTCTTT.

The genes are TRBV6-6 and TRBJ1-2; TRBD1 matches at 8 bases. V was clipped by 5 bases and J by 7 bases; unmatched bases: 0. The CDR3 loop spans 11 amino acids. The germline gives CDR1 MNHNY, CDR2 SVGAGI (reference sequence). The CDR3 is CASSDRGGYTF. The CDR3 DNA is TGTGCCAGCAGTGACAGGGGTGGCTACACCTTC.

The chain has TRBV4-3 and TRBJ2-1, with D possibly matching TRBD2 (6 bases). Trimming took off 0 bases at V and 4 bases at J, with 16 bases between the two ends. Looked up from germline, CDR1 is LGHNA and CDR2 is YSLEER. The CDR3 covers 17 residues. CDR3 nucleotides: TGCGCCAGCAGCCAAGATTTCGGGAGTTACCTTTACAATGAGCAGTTCTTC. Translated: CASSQDFGSYLYNEQFF.

This sequence joins TRBV10-2 and TRBJ2-7; 7 bases line up with TRBD2. This CDR3 is built from 13 residues. After removal of 6 bases from V and 4 bases from J, the junction contained 6 bases not matched to a gene. The germline V gene has CDR1 WSHSY and CDR2 SAAADI. CDR3 coding DNA: TGCGCCAGCAGACCGGGACTACAGTACGAGCAGTACTTC. It specifies CASRPGLQYEQYF.

J is TRBJ1-4 and V is TRBV28; D perhaps matches TRBD1 (6 bases). Per germline, CDR1 MDHEN and CDR2 SYDVKM. The CDR3 has 16 amino acids. Trimming took 3 bases from V and 0 from J, leaving 11 bases between them. In DNA form, the CDR3 reads TGTGCCAGCAGTTTCTGGGACATCACAACTAATGAAAAACTGTTTTTT. Translating it yields CASSFWDITTNEKLFF.

V and J are TRBV18 and TRBJ1-1, with 8 positions matching TRBD1. This CDR3 spans 19 amino acids. CDR1 is KGHSH and CDR2 is LQKENI in the germline V gene. Trimming took 2 bases from V and 1 from J; bases not matched to a gene: 15. In DNA form, the CDR3 reads TGTGCCAGCTCACCATTAGACGGCCGGACAGGGATAGAGAACACTGAAGCTTTCTTT. It translates to CASSPLDGRTGIENTEAFF.

A few counts support this clone. The chain joins TRBV19 to TRBJ1-5; 7 bases match TRBD1. Germline CDR1 reads LNHDA; CDR2 reads SQIVND (reference sequence). Trimming took 5 bases from V and 5 from J; bases not matched to a gene: 9. The CDR3 is 15 residues long. This chain's CDR3 is CASSPGKGAHQPQHF. For the CDR3, the DNA is TGTGCCAGTAGTCCCGGGAAGGGGGCCCATCAGCCCCAGCATTTT.

The genes are TRBV4-1 and TRBJ2-1, with 9 bases aligning to TRBD2. Per germline, CDR1 MGHRA and CDR2 YSYEKL. Losses at the gene ends were 3 bases for V and 5 bases for J; bases not matched to a gene: 11. This CDR3 comprises 17 residues. The DNA for the CDR3 is TGCGCCAGCAGCCATGGAGGAGGGGGACTAGCAGACAATGAGCAGTTCTTC. It specifies CASSHGGGGLADNEQFF.

V is TRBV7-9 and J is TRBJ2-5; 10 bases line up with TRBD1. Losses at the gene ends were 5 bases for V and 3 bases for J; bases not matched to a gene: 3. CDR3 length equals 14 residues. Germline V lookup: CDR1 SEHNR, CDR2 FQNEAQ (reference sequence). Here the CDR3 reads CASSRDRGEETQYF. CDR3 DNA sequence: TGTGCCAGCAGCAGGGACAGGGGCGAAGAGACCCAGTACTTC.

V gene TRBV5-3 combines with J gene TRBJ2-4; 10 bases are shared with TRBD1. TRBV5-3 is an ORF for which the function is uncertain. J lost 3 bases, V lost 2 bases, and 11 bases had no gene match. This CDR3 comprises 18 residues. CDR3 sequence reads: CARSFRQGASECKNIQYF. The CDR3 coding sequence is TGTGCCAGAAGCTTTCGACAGGGGGCTTCGGAGTGCAAAAACATTCAGTACTTC.

This chain joins TRBV9 and TRBJ2-7; 11 nucleotides match TRBD2. Germline V gives CDR1 SGDLS, CDR2 YYNGEE. The CDR3 is 17 amino acids. V gave up 0 bases and J gave up 3 bases; unmatched junction bases: 8. CDR3 DNA: TGTGCCAGCAGCGTAGATCCTAGCGGGGGGCTCTACTACGAGCAGTACTTC. Protein product: CASSVDPSGGLYYEQYF.

The chain employs TRBV6-8 and TRBJ2-1; 12 bases match TRBD2. The germline V gene encodes CDR1 MNHGY and CDR2 SAAAGT. V was clipped by 5 bases and J by 0 bases; unmatched bases: 14. This CDR3 contains 20 residues. CDR3 DNA sequence: TGTGCCAGCAGTCCAACAAAGGGGACTAGCGGGCCGAGCTCCTACAATGAGCAGTTCTTC. Amino acids: CASSPTKGTSGPSSYNEQFF.

This clone appeared a few times. This chain connects TRBV19 to TRBJ2-6; 7 bases align to TRBD1. V lost 6 bases to trimming and J lost 0 bases; unmatched junction nucleotides: 5. Germline-derived CDR1 and CDR2 are LNHDA and SQIVND (reference sequence). This CDR3 contains 16 residues. The CDR3 bases are TGTGCCAGTAGGGACAGGACCCTCTCTGGGGCCAACGTCCTGACTTTC. Translating it yields CASRDRTLSGANVLTF.

The chain is built from TRBV19 and TRBJ2-3, with 8 nucleotides matching TRBD2. After removal of 5 bases from V and 1 base from J, the junction contained 5 bases not matched to a gene. CDR1 and CDR2 (germline): LNHDA, SQIVND (reference sequence). This CDR3 comprises 15 residues. Written as DNA, the CDR3 is TGTGCCAGTAGTCTTAGCGGGGAGCGCACAGATACGCAGTATTTT. Its translation: CASSLSGERTDTQYF.

The chain is built from TRBV28 and TRBJ2-5; 11 positions match TRBD2. The V gene's germline CDR1 is MDHEN and CDR2 SYDVKM. CDR3 length: 13 amino acids. V gave up 6 bases and J gave up 10 bases; unmatched junction bases: 7. CDR3 in amino acids: CASRKTSGKDQYF. The CDR3 region has the DNA TGTGCCAGCAGAAAGACTAGCGGGAAAGACCAGTACTTC. Variable domain in full (rest from reference TRBV28 and TRBJ2-5): DVKVTQSSRYLVKRTGEKVFLECVQDMDHENMFWYRQDPGLGLRLIYFSYDVKMKEKGDIPEGYSVSREKKERFSLILESASTNQTSMYLCASRKTSGKDQYFGPGTRLLVL.

The V call is TRBV27, the J call TRBJ2-3, with unresolved D. V gave up 6 bases and J gave up 2 bases, with 15 bases separating them. Germline lookup yields CDR1 MNHEY and CDR2 SMNVEV (reference sequence). The CDR3 has 15 amino acids. The CDR3 loop is CASSPTRLITDTQYF. The CDR3 DNA reads TGTGCCAGCAGCCCAACCCGACTGATCACAGATACGCAGTATTTT.